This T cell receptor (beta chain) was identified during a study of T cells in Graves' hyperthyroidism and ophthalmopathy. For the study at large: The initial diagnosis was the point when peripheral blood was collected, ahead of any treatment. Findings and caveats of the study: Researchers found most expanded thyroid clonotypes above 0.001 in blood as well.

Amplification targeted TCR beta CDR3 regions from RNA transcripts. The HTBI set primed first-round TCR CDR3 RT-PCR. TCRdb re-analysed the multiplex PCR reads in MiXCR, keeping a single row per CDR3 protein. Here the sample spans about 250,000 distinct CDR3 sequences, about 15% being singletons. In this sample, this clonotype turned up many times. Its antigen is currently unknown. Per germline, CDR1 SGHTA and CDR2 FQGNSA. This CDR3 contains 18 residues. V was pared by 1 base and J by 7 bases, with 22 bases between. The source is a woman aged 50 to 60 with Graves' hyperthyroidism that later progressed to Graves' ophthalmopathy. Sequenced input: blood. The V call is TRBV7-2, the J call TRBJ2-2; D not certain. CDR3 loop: CASSLVPHGPYYVGELFF. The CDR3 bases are TGTGCCAGCAGCTTAGTACCCCATGGGCCATATTATGTCGGGGAGCTGTTTTTT.